This is a list of T cell receptor beta chains from one sample in a study of CD8 T cells in Susac syndrome. TCRdb reprocessed the immunoSEQ multiplex PCR reads via MiXCR and lists one record per CDR3 protein. The data show about 300,000 distinct CDR3 sequences, 70% to 90% seen once. The sequencing input was CD8+ T cells from PBMCs. The receptor set was obtained from a human donor with multiple sclerosis. CDR3s include the opening cysteine and the closing phenylalanine or tryptophan. Each record gives: V gene, D gene, J gene, clone size, CDR3 protein, CDR3 DNA. A D gene is named only where the DNA matches it firmly. Only some rows state a clone size, as once, few, many or a class for expanded clones.

V gene: TRBV20-1
D gene: TRBD2
J gene: TRBJ2-1
clone size: NA
CDR3 protein: CSARPETSGQFNEQFF
CDR3 DNA: TGCAGTGCTAGACCCGAGACTAGCGGGCAATTCAATGAGCAGTTCTTC

V gene: TRBV6-5
D gene: TRBD1
J gene: TRBJ1-1
clone size: NA
CDR3 protein: CASSYSTQGILNTEAFF
CDR3 DNA: TGTGCCAGCAGTTACTCGACACAGGGGATTTTGAACACTGAAGCTTTCTTT

V gene: TRBV28
D gene: TRBD1
J gene: TRBJ2-1
clone size: once
CDR3 protein: CASSWGTGWNEQFF
CDR3 DNA: TGTGCCAGCAGTTGGGGGACAGGGTGGAATGAGCAGTTCTTC

V gene: TRBV18
D gene: NA
J gene: TRBJ2-1
clone size: NA
CDR3 protein: CASSPGLPPYNEQFF
CDR3 DNA: TGTGCCAGCTCACCGGGACTCCCACCCTACAATGAGCAGTTCTTC

V gene: TRBV19
D gene: NA
J gene: TRBJ2-1
clone size: NA
CDR3 protein: CASSIAPSFFVDEQFF
CDR3 DNA: TGTGCCAGTAGTATAGCGCCTAGCTTCTTTGTCGATGAGCAGTTCTTC

V gene: TRBV28
D gene: NA
J gene: TRBJ1-1
clone size: NA
CDR3 protein: CASSLGQEGGTEAFF
CDR3 DNA: TGTGCCAGCAGTTTGGGGCAGGAAGGAGGGACTGAAGCTTTCTTT

V gene: TRBV29-1
D gene: TRBD1
J gene: TRBJ1-2
clone size: once
CDR3 protein: CSGTGSGYGYTF
CDR3 DNA: TGCAGCGGGACAGGGTCAGGCTATGGCTACACCTTC

V gene: TRBV6-2/TRBV6-3
D gene: NA
J gene: TRBJ1-5
clone size: NA
CDR3 protein: CASSPGGSGNQPQHF
CDR3 DNA: TGTGCCAGCAGCCCGGGGGGGTCGGGCAATCAGCCCCAGCATTTT

V gene: TRBV4-3
D gene: NA
J gene: TRBJ2-2
clone size: NA
CDR3 protein: CASSQEIDSFTGELFF
CDR3 DNA: TGCGCCAGCAGCCAAGAAATAGACAGCTTTACCGGGGAGCTGTTTTTT

V gene: TRBV5-8
D gene: NA
J gene: TRBJ2-5
clone size: NA
CDR3 protein: CASSSRRPLYF
CDR3 DNA: TGTGCCAGCAGCAGTCGCCGGCCTCTGTACTTC

V gene: TRBV9
D gene: NA
J gene: TRBJ2-7
clone size: NA
CDR3 protein: CASSAERGGSEQYF
CDR3 DNA: TGTGCCAGCAGCGCCGAAAGAGGGGGGTCCGAGCAGTACTTC

V gene: TRBV13
D gene: NA
J gene: TRBJ2-1
clone size: NA
CDR3 protein: CASSLRRAYNEQFF
CDR3 DNA: TGTGCCAGCAGCTTAAGGCGGGCCTACAATGAGCAGTTCTTC

V gene: TRBV5-6
D gene: TRBD2
J gene: TRBJ2-7
clone size: NA
CDR3 protein: CASTLAGSFGYYEQYF
CDR3 DNA: TGTGCCAGCACCCTAGCGGGGTCGTTCGGCTACTACGAGCAGTACTTC

V gene: TRBV19
D gene: TRBD2
J gene: TRBJ2-1
clone size: NA
CDR3 protein: CASQTSGIYNEQFF
CDR3 DNA: TGTGCCAGTCAAACTAGCGGGATTTACAATGAGCAGTTCTTC

V gene: TRBV19
D gene: NA
J gene: TRBJ1-5
clone size: NA
CDR3 protein: CASSMILPGPQPQHF
CDR3 DNA: TGTGCCAGTAGTATGATCCTGCCTGGTCCCCAGCCCCAGCATTTT

V gene: TRBV6-5
D gene: NA
J gene: TRBJ2-7
clone size: NA
CDR3 protein: CASSYLSGGYSYEQYF
CDR3 DNA: TGTGCCAGCAGTTATCTTTCGGGCGGCTACTCCTACGAGCAGTACTTC

V gene: TRBV20-1
D gene: TRBD2
J gene: TRBJ2-1
clone size: NA
CDR3 protein: CSARDASSGSPYNEQFF
CDR3 DNA: TGCAGTGCTAGAGATGCGTCTAGCGGGAGTCCCTACAATGAGCAGTTCTTC

V gene: TRBV4-2
D gene: NA
J gene: TRBJ2-1
clone size: NA
CDR3 protein: CASSLRQVYNEQFF
CDR3 DNA: TGTGCCAGCAGCCTCAGACAGGTCTACAATGAGCAGTTCTTC

V gene: TRBV5-5
D gene: NA
J gene: TRBJ2-7
clone size: NA
CDR3 protein: CASSEFSSYEQYF
CDR3 DNA: TGTGCCAGCAGCGAATTTAGCTCCTACGAGCAGTACTTC

V gene: TRBV6-1
D gene: TRBD1
J gene: TRBJ2-7
clone size: NA
CDR3 protein: CASSEATGGSGYEQYF
CDR3 DNA: TGTGCCAGCAGTGAAGCGACAGGGGGAAGTGGGTACGAGCAGTACTTC

V gene: TRBV7-9
D gene: NA
J gene: TRBJ1-3
clone size: NA
CDR3 protein: CASSLLPTDSGNTIYF
CDR3 DNA: TGTGCCAGCAGTCTTCTTCCAACAGACTCTGGAAACACCATATATTTT

V gene: TRBV18
D gene: NA
J gene: TRBJ1-3
clone size: NA
CDR3 protein: CASSPEPPFSGNTIYF
CDR3 DNA: TGTGCCAGCTCACCAGAACCCCCATTCTCTGGAAACACCATATATTTT

V gene: TRBV19
D gene: TRBD1
J gene: TRBJ1-1
clone size: NA
CDR3 protein: CASSPGTALEAFF
CDR3 DNA: TGTGCCAGTAGTCCGGGGACAGCCCTTGAAGCTTTCTTT

V gene: TRBV10-1
D gene: TRBD1
J gene: TRBJ1-1
clone size: NA
CDR3 protein: CASSARDRSRAFF
CDR3 DNA: TGCGCCAGCAGTGCCCGGGACAGGTCGAGAGCTTTCTTT

V gene: TRBV6-1
D gene: NA
J gene: TRBJ2-5
clone size: few
CDR3 protein: CASSPDGGSRETQYF
CDR3 DNA: TGTGCCAGCAGTCCGGACGGCGGATCTAGGGAGACCCAGTACTTC

V gene: TRBV28
D gene: NA
J gene: TRBJ2-5
clone size: NA
CDR3 protein: CASSFHGRETQYF
CDR3 DNA: TGTGCCAGCAGTTTTCATGGGCGGGAGACCCAGTACTTC

V gene: TRBV9
D gene: NA
J gene: TRBJ2-2
clone size: NA
CDR3 protein: CASSPYDGPRAVGELFF
CDR3 DNA: TGTGCCAGCAGCCCCTACGACGGACCCCGTGCGGTCGGGGAGCTGTTTTTT

V gene: TRBV6-2/TRBV6-3
D gene: NA
J gene: TRBJ2-4
clone size: NA
CDR3 protein: CASSDPSGQRHIQYF
CDR3 DNA: TGTGCCAGCAGTGACCCCTCGGGACAAAGGCACATTCAGTACTTC

V gene: TRBV7-2
D gene: NA
J gene: TRBJ1-2
clone size: NA
CDR3 protein: CASSSDGGLNYGYTF
CDR3 DNA: TGTGCCAGCAGCTCCGACGGGGGACTGAACTATGGCTACACCTTC

V gene: TRBV13
D gene: TRBD2
J gene: TRBJ2-7
clone size: NA
CDR3 protein: CASSPRTSGSHEQYF
CDR3 DNA: TGTGCCAGCAGCCCCCGGACTAGCGGGAGCCACGAGCAGTACTTC

V gene: TRBV28
D gene: TRBD1
J gene: TRBJ2-7
clone size: NA
CDR3 protein: CAHRDRQEQYF
CDR3 DNA: TGTGCTCACCGGGACAGACAAGAGCAGTACTTC

V gene: TRBV20-1
D gene: TRBD1
J gene: TRBJ2-7
clone size: once
CDR3 protein: CSASDRVDSYEQYF
CDR3 DNA: TGCAGTGCTAGCGACAGGGTTGACTCCTACGAGCAGTACTTC

V gene: TRBV4-3
D gene: NA
J gene: TRBJ1-2
clone size: NA
CDR3 protein: CASSQDRELYGYTF
CDR3 DNA: TGCGCCAGCAGCCAAGATCGGGAACTCTATGGCTACACCTTC

V gene: TRBV20-1
D gene: NA
J gene: TRBJ2-1
clone size: NA
CDR3 protein: CSARDYPHTGPEYNEQFF
CDR3 DNA: TGCAGTGCTAGAGACTATCCACATACGGGACCCGAGTACAATGAGCAGTTCTTC

V gene: TRBV4-3
D gene: NA
J gene: TRBJ2-7
clone size: NA
CDR3 protein: CASSQEFGNYEQYF
CDR3 DNA: TGCGCCAGCAGCCAAGAATTCGGAAACTACGAGCAGTACTTC

V gene: TRBV7-9
D gene: NA
J gene: TRBJ1-4
clone size: NA
CDR3 protein: CASTSIGPNEKLFF
CDR3 DNA: TGTGCCAGCACCTCAATAGGGCCTAATGAAAAACTGTTTTTT

V gene: TRBV3-1
D gene: NA
J gene: TRBJ1-1
clone size: NA
CDR3 protein: CASSQTLSILHEAFF
CDR3 DNA: TGTGCCAGCAGCCAAACTCTCAGCATTCTCCATGAAGCTTTCTTT

V gene: TRBV12-3/TRBV12-4
D gene: NA
J gene: TRBJ1-5
clone size: NA
CDR3 protein: CASSETNRARNQPQHF
CDR3 DNA: TGTGCCAGCAGTGAGACCAACAGGGCCCGCAATCAGCCCCAGCATTTT

V gene: TRBV4-3
D gene: TRBD2
J gene: TRBJ2-1
clone size: NA
CDR3 protein: CASSQDRASGSNEQFF
CDR3 DNA: TGCGCCAGCAGCCAAGATCGGGCTAGCGGGAGTAATGAGCAGTTCTTC

V gene: TRBV5-8
D gene: NA
J gene: TRBJ2-5
clone size: few
CDR3 protein: CASSPRWDGKETQYF
CDR3 DNA: TGTGCCAGCAGCCCAAGATGGGATGGAAAAGAGACCCAGTACTTC

V gene: TRBV25-1
D gene: TRBD2
J gene: TRBJ2-1
clone size: NA
CDR3 protein: CASSGGLAGTSYNEQFF
CDR3 DNA: TGTGCCAGCAGTGGGGGCCTAGCGGGAACTTCCTACAATGAGCAGTTCTTC

V gene: TRBV27
D gene: TRBD2
J gene: TRBJ2-7
clone size: NA
CDR3 protein: CASSLFAGEYEQYF
CDR3 DNA: TGTGCCAGCAGTTTATTCGCGGGAGAGTACGAGCAGTACTTC

V gene: TRBV6-2/TRBV6-3
D gene: TRBD1
J gene: TRBJ2-7
clone size: NA
CDR3 protein: CASSYRQGESYEQYF
CDR3 DNA: TGTGCCAGCAGTTATCGACAGGGGGAATCCTACGAGCAGTACTTC

V gene: TRBV6-5
D gene: NA
J gene: TRBJ2-1
clone size: once
CDR3 protein: CASSYSAGHYNEQFF
CDR3 DNA: TGTGCCAGCAGTTACTCTGCGGGACATTACAATGAGCAGTTCTTC

V gene: TRBV28
D gene: TRBD2
J gene: TRBJ2-7
clone size: NA
CDR3 protein: CASSDPLAGSYEQYF
CDR3 DNA: TGTGCCAGCAGTGACCCTTTAGCGGGGAGCTACGAGCAGTACTTC

V gene: TRBV6-1
D gene: NA
J gene: TRBJ2-2
clone size: few
CDR3 protein: CASSPPGSWRTGELFF
CDR3 DNA: TGTGCCAGCAGTCCCCCGGGTTCGTGGCGGACCGGGGAGCTGTTTTTT

V gene: TRBV12-3/TRBV12-4
D gene: TRBD2
J gene: TRBJ2-7
clone size: NA
CDR3 protein: CASSHPGEGHPEQYF
CDR3 DNA: TGTGCCAGCAGCCACCCGGGGGAGGGCCATCCCGAGCAGTACTTC

V gene: TRBV7-9
D gene: NA
J gene: TRBJ1-2
clone size: NA
CDR3 protein: CASSWSGGYGYTF
CDR3 DNA: TGTGCCAGCAGCTGGTCAGGCGGGTATGGCTACACCTTC

V gene: TRBV4-1
D gene: NA
J gene: TRBJ2-7
clone size: NA
CDR3 protein: CASRAASYEQYF
CDR3 DNA: TGCGCCAGCCGGGCGGCCTCCTACGAGCAGTACTTC

V gene: TRBV12-5
D gene: NA
J gene: TRBJ2-3
clone size: NA
CDR3 protein: CASGQGHPATDTQYF
CDR3 DNA: TGTGCTAGTGGTCAGGGCCATCCGGCCACAGATACGCAGTATTTT

V gene: TRBV25-1
D gene: NA
J gene: TRBJ1-2
clone size: NA
CDR3 protein: CASMDWASHGYTF
CDR3 DNA: TGTGCCAGCATGGACTGGGCGTCCCATGGCTACACCTTC

V gene: TRBV9
D gene: NA
J gene: TRBJ2-7
clone size: NA
CDR3 protein: CASSVGILAPGEQYF
CDR3 DNA: TGTGCCAGCAGCGTAGGGATACTAGCCCCCGGCGAGCAGTACTTC

V gene: TRBV29-1
D gene: NA
J gene: TRBJ2-2
clone size: NA
CDR3 protein: CSVGRVTGELFF
CDR3 DNA: TGCAGCGTTGGAAGGGTCACCGGGGAGCTGTTTTTT

V gene: TRBV3-1
D gene: NA
J gene: TRBJ2-7
clone size: NA
CDR3 protein: CASNPGLGTYEQYF
CDR3 DNA: TGTGCCAGCAACCCGGGACTGGGGACCTACGAGCAGTACTTC

V gene: TRBV2
D gene: NA
J gene: TRBJ2-7
clone size: NA
CDR3 protein: CASSEGGDWYEQYF
CDR3 DNA: TGTGCCAGCAGTGAAGGGGGCGACTGGTACGAGCAGTACTTC

V gene: TRBV19
D gene: TRBD2
J gene: TRBJ2-1
clone size: NA
CDR3 protein: CASSIPASGSDEQFF
CDR3 DNA: TGTGCCAGTAGTATCCCCGCTAGCGGGAGCGATGAGCAGTTCTTC

V gene: TRBV27
D gene: NA
J gene: TRBJ2-7
clone size: NA
CDR3 protein: CVTAPGWGYEQYF
CDR3 DNA: TGTGTTACAGCACCTGGGTGGGGCTACGAGCAGTACTTC

V gene: TRBV15
D gene: NA
J gene: TRBJ2-2
clone size: NA
CDR3 protein: CATSGTRGGTGELFF
CDR3 DNA: TGTGCCACCAGCGGTACCCGAGGGGGTACCGGGGAGCTGTTTTTT

V gene: TRBV6-1
D gene: NA
J gene: TRBJ2-6
clone size: NA
CDR3 protein: CASRWTQGHDSGANVLTF
CDR3 DNA: TGTGCCAGCAGGTGGACACAAGGACACGACTCTGGGGCCAACGTCCTGACTTTC